The present T cell receptor beta chain was sequenced within a study of control samples from healthy donors and cancer patients (dated by TCRdb to about 2020). Comments on this clone: Which antigen it targets is not known. No base-level quality is on record; no much larger clone is a single base apart.

The library was made by the immunoSEQ multiplex PCR assay. As stored in TCRdb, this immuneACCESS dataset retains in-frame rearrangements with V and J assigned. A fraction of the clones does not appear; measured against another copy, unresolved V genes explain less than half of the discrepancy, and the remainder lacks a known reason. The sample table holds approximately 150,000 clones, of which approximately 94% were seen once. The ten largest clones take up 12% to 15% of the sample. Unmatched junction bases come to 5, with V trimmed by 3 bases and J by 6 bases. The CDR3 holds 15 amino acids from the cysteine to the phenylalanine. The CDR3 DNA has 45 bases and is translated from base 1. CDR1 and CDR2, looked up from the germline V gene (reference sequence), are SEHNR and FQNEAQ.

The sequencing input was PBMCs. The chain was built from TRBV7-9 and TRBJ2-2; the central 9 bases match TRBD1. The origin of this receptor is a man aged 55 to 70 with colorectal cancer. CDR3 region: CASSLTGGYAGELFF. The DNA is as follows: TGTGCCAGCAGCTTGACAGGGGGATACGCCGGGGAGCTGTTTTTT.